This T cell receptor beta chain was recovered during a study of cytomegalovirus exposure and HLA in healthy donors. Across the study: The 130 or so validation repertoires, a later analysis reported, used the same platform as the roughly 660 repertoires from the first cohort.

The donors were members of the validation cohort, which comprised 90 to 150 subjects and was separate from the first cohort of 600 to 850 subjects. V gave up 8 bases and J gave up 3 bases, with 17 bases separating them. CDR3 length: 14 amino acids. Germline values: CDR1 MNHGY, CDR2 SAAAGT. As for this clone: Its antigen is still unknown.

General study points: TCR clusters originating in the first cohort tended to co-occur in the 110 or so validation repertoires, according to a later analysis. Reported performance of the classifier showed diagnosis of cytomegalovirus status with high specificity and sensitivity.

The data were produced by immunoSEQ multiplex PCR, yet TCRdb's version contains in-frame clones alone and is incomplete. This sample yields approximately 300,000 clones, of which 86% are seen a single time; about 0.91% belongs to the top ten. The TCR originated in a woman between 18 and 30 years old in good health and CMV-seronegative. The chain carries TRBV6-8 and TRBJ2-7, with a weak D call TRBD1 (6 bases). Specimen: PBMCs. The CDR3 coding sequence is TGTGCCAGCGGGGACATCCGGGGAGACTACGAGCAGTACTTC. As protein: CASGDIRGDYEQYF.